These 4 T cell receptor beta chains came from one sample sequenced in a study of cytomegalovirus exposure and HLA in healthy donors. The PCR was carried out with 60 Vbeta primers and 13 Jbeta primers. TCRdb keeps only in-frame clones here, not all; method: immunoSEQ multiplex PCR. The sample carries roughly 160,000 clones, 71% recorded once. What was sequenced was PBMCs. Source of these receptors: a girl between 5 and 17 years old in good health and CMV-seronegative.

V gene TRBV6-5 combines with J gene TRBJ1-5; 7 nucleotides line up with TRBD1. V lost 5 bases, J lost 6 bases, and 7 bases stayed unmatched. The germline V gene encodes CDR1 MNHEY and CDR2 SVGAGI. This CDR3 is 14 amino acids long. In DNA form, the CDR3 reads TGTGCCAGCAGTACAGGGGTTTCGGGTCAGCCCCAGCATTTT. Translating it yields CASSTGVSGQPQHF.

Only a few counts were recorded for this clone. This chain joins TRBV5-6 and TRBJ2-2; 8 nucleotides line up with TRBD1. The ends lost 0 bases at V and 0 bases at J; junction bases unmatched: 4. Germline V CDR1 and CDR2: SGHDT, YYEEEE. The CDR3 covers 17 residues. The CDR3 DNA sequence: TGTGCCAGCAGCTTGGAAGGGACAGGCGCGAACACCGGGGAGCTGTTTTTT. Translating gives CASSLEGTGANTGELFF. Complete variable domain (other parts from reference TRBV5-6 and TRBJ2-2): DAGVTQSPTHLIKTRGQQVTLRCSPKSGHDTVSWYQQALGQGPQFIFQYYEEEERQRGNFPDRFSGHQFPNYSSELNVNALLLGDSALYLCASSLEGTGANTGELFFGEGSRLTVL.

V is TRBV6-1 and J is TRBJ2-1; TRBD1 agrees at 10 bases. CDR3 size: 13 residues. CDR1 and CDR2 (germline): MNHNS, SASEGT. V lost 6 bases, J lost 8 bases, and 4 bases stayed unmatched. CDR3 sequence (DNA): TGTGCCAGCAGGCGACAGGGGGCCGATGAGCAGTTCTTC. Its translation: CASRRQGADEQFF.

The sample holds a few counts of this clone. V usage is TRBV6-1 and J usage is TRBJ1-2, with D possibly being TRBD1 (5 bases). The germline CDR1 and CDR2 sequences are MNHNS and SASEGT. Trimming left V 2 bases short and J 6 bases short, with 16 bases between. The CDR3 loop spans 15 amino acids. The CDR3 region is CASSEFEGARDGYTF. CDR3 sequence (DNA): TGTGCCAGCAGTGAATTCGAAGGGGCCCGGGATGGCTACACCTTC.